Listed here are 27 T cell receptor beta chains from one sample, sequenced in a study of cytomegalovirus exposure and HLA in healthy donors. PCR used 60 Vbeta primers and 13 Jbeta primers. The data were produced by immunoSEQ multiplex PCR, yet TCRdb's version contains in-frame clones alone and is incomplete. The data contain 70,000 to 100,000 clones, less than 80% of them singletons. The sequencing input was PBMCs. Every receptor here comes from a woman aged 45-65 years in good health and CMV-seropositive.

The chain couples TRBV16 to TRBJ2-2; D is ambiguous. The CDR3 covers 14 residues. V lost 0 bases and J lost 5, with 7 bases in between. Germline V gene lookup returns CDR1 KGHSY and CDR2 FQNENV. The CDR3 nucleotides read TGTGCCAGCAGCCAATCCCAGAATACCGGGGAGCTGTTTTTT. Its translation: CASSQSQNTGELFF.

The chain has TRBV9 and TRBJ1-2, with D maybe TRBD1 (5 bases). The CDR3 spans 14 residues. The V and J ends lost 4 bases and 8 bases respectively, with 18 bases between them. Germline CDR1 is SGDLS and CDR2 is YYNGEE. CDR3 loop: CASSFQGGADGYTF. Written as DNA, the CDR3 is TGTGCCAGCAGCTTCCAGGGAGGGGCCGACGGCTACACCTTC.

The V and J genes are TRBV7-2 and TRBJ1-5, with 9 bases that match TRBD1. Trimming took 2 bases from V and 7 from J; bases not matched to a gene: 6. Germline assignment: CDR1 SGHTA and CDR2 FQGNSA. The CDR3 extends over 15 amino acids. CDR3 amino acids: CASSLFGGQGQPQHF. CDR3 DNA sequence: TGTGCCAGCAGCTTATTTGGCGGACAGGGGCAGCCCCAGCATTTT.

The chain has TRBV9 and TRBJ2-7; D gene uncertain. Deletions cut 0 bases from V and 3 bases from J, with 7 bases between. CDR1 and CDR2 (germline): SGDLS, YYNGEE. The CDR3 loop spans 13 amino acids. The CDR3 coding sequence is TGTGCCAGCAGCGTAGGGGCCGGCTACGAGCAGTACTTC. This translates into CASSVGAGYEQYF.

This rearrangement joins TRBV7-3 to TRBJ2-3; 12 bases are a match to TRBD2. The CDR3 consists of 17 residues. V shed 0 bases, J shed 6 bases, and the junction held 7 bases outside the gene matches. Germline loops: CDR1 SGHTA, CDR2 FQGTGA. In DNA, the CDR3 is TGTGCCAGCAGCTTAACGGGACTAGCGGGTGGGGGTGATACGCAGTATTTT. Translating gives CASSLTGLAGGGDTQYF.

The CDR3 nucleotides read TGCGCCAGCAGCTTGGTACTAGGAAACACCGGGGAGCTGTTTTTT. Amino acid sequence: CASSLVLGNTGELFF. The chain recombines TRBV5-1 with TRBJ2-2; D possibly corresponds to TRBD2 (5 bases). Trimming removed 0 bases at V and 2 bases at J, with 8 bases between. Germline lookup yields CDR1 SGHRS and CDR2 YFSETQ. The CDR3 is made up of 15 amino acids. The complete variable domain, with remaining parts taken from reference TRBV5-1 and TRBJ2-2, reads KAGVTQTPRYLIKTRGQQVTLSCSPISGHRSVSWYQQTPGQGLQFLFEYFSETQRNKGNFPGRFSGRQFSNSRSEMNVSTLELGDSALYLCASSLVLGNTGELFFGEGSRLTVL.

The genes are TRBV19 and TRBJ1-1; no firm D call. CDR1 LNHDA and CDR2 SQIVND come from the germline V gene (reference sequence). The CDR3 consists of 14 residues. V was pared by 3 bases and J by 0 bases, with 8 bases between. The CDR3 sequence: CASSIRSVNTEAFF. CDR3 sequence (DNA): TGTGCCAGTAGTATCCGATCAGTGAACACTGAAGCTTTCTTT.

This chain links TRBV30 with TRBJ2-7; TRBD2 aligns across 7 bases. The trim removed 5 bases at V and 9 bases at J, leaving 13 bases unmatched. Germline CDR1 reads GTSNPN; CDR2 reads SVGIG (reference sequence). CDR3 length: 13 residues. The CDR3 loop reads CAWGSAGSFAQYF. The DNA of the CDR3 is TGTGCCTGGGGTTCAGCGGGGTCATTTGCGCAGTACTTC.

The chain joins TRBV11-3 to TRBJ2-2, with TRBD2 identical over 7 bases. CDR3 length equals 14 residues. Germline trimming cut 4 bases from V and 5 bases from J; bases unmatched to any gene: 4. CDR1 and CDR2 from the germline V gene are SGHNT and YENEEA. In DNA form, the CDR3 reads TGTGCCAGCAGCTCCGGGCGGGGGACCGGGGAGCTGTTTTTT. This translates into CASSSGRGTGELFF.

This chain connects TRBV7-9 to TRBJ1-4, with TRBD1 matching 9 bases. The CDR3 totals 16 residues. The V and J ends lost 3 bases and 4 bases, in that order; junction bases with no gene match: 6. CDR1 is SEHNR, CDR2 FQNEAQ, per germline (reference sequence). DNA of the CDR3: TGTGCCAGCAGCTTTACAGGGGGCGGCCTTAATGAAAAACTGTTTTTT. It codes for CASSFTGGGLNEKLFF.

This sequence joins TRBV4-2 and TRBJ1-2, with 7 bases fitting TRBD1. The CDR3 is 16 residues long. J gave up 4 bases and V 0 bases, and 8 bases lay outside the gene matches. CDR1 and CDR2 from the germline V gene are LGHNA and YNFKEQ. The CDR3 here is CASSQDWAGGGYGYTF. CDR3 DNA sequence: TGTGCCAGCAGCCAAGACTGGGCAGGGGGAGGCTATGGCTACACCTTC.

The chain has TRBV7-9 and TRBJ2-1, with 9 bases that match TRBD2. The CDR3 covers 15 residues. The V gene end was trimmed by 5 bases and the J gene end by 4 bases; junction bases not matched to a gene: 6. Germline-derived CDR1 and CDR2 are SEHNR and FQNEAQ (reference sequence). The CDR3 sequence: CASSKGLAGYNEQFF. CDR3 in DNA: TGTGCCAGCAGCAAAGGGCTAGCGGGGTACAATGAGCAGTTCTTC. Together with reference TRBV7-9 and TRBJ2-1, the CDR3 gives the full variable domain: DTGVSQNPRHKITKRGQNVTFRCDPISEHNRLYWYRQTLGQGPEFLTYFQNEAQLEKSRLLSDRFSAERPKGSFSTLEIQRTEQGDSAMYLCASSKGLAGYNEQFFGPGTRLTVL.

This chain connects TRBV6-1 to TRBJ2-7; 7 bases agree with TRBD2. V lost 1 base, J lost 4 bases, and 7 bases stayed unmatched. The CDR3 spans 15 residues. Germline CDR1 MNHNS, CDR2 SASEGT. In nucleotides, the CDR3 is TGTGCCAGCAGTGAAGGGGGAGGGGCGAGGTACGAGCAGTACTTC. Translating it yields CASSEGGGARYEQYF.

This clone was seen a handful of times. V and J are TRBV28 and TRBJ1-5; TRBD1 matches 8 bases. The CDR3 is 16 amino acids. The ends lost 2 bases at V and 6 bases at J; junction bases unmatched: 9. Looked up from germline, CDR1 is MDHEN and CDR2 is SYDVKM. CDR3 region: CASSLGLTGGLQPQHF. The CDR3 bases are TGTGCCAGCAGTTTAGGGCTTACAGGGGGTCTTCAGCCCCAGCATTTT.

V usage is TRBV29-1 and J usage is TRBJ1-2; D uncertain. The V end lost 4 bases, the J end lost 4 bases, and 7 bases lay between the germline ends. CDR3 length: 11 residues. Germline CDR1 and CDR2: SQVTM and ANQGSEA. CDR3 nucleotide sequence: TGCAGCGTTGGGGAGACCTATGGCTACACCTTC. This gives the protein CSVGETYGYTF.

The CDR3 DNA reads TGTGCCAGCAGCACCCTATCGGGTTCTGGAAACACCATATATTTT. It specifies CASSTLSGSGNTIYF. The chain recombines TRBV5-4 with TRBJ1-3; D remains ambiguous. Germline V gene lookup returns CDR1 SGHNT and CDR2 YYREEE (reference sequence). Trimming stripped 4 bases from V and 1 base from J, with 12 bases between. The CDR3 loop spans 15 amino acids.

The chain combines TRBV29-1 with TRBJ1-3, with D maybe TRBD1 (6 bases). Germline CDR1 SQVTM, CDR2 ANQGSEA. The CDR3 is 13 amino acids. The V and J ends lost 5 bases and 1 base respectively, with 9 bases between them. The CDR3 region has the DNA TGCAGCGTTTGGGACAATTCTGGAAACACCATATATTTT. Amino acid sequence: CSVWDNSGNTIYF.

The rearrangement joins TRBV4-1 to TRBJ1-4; no firm D call. The germline V gene encodes CDR1 MGHRA and CDR2 YSYEKL. The CDR3 is 14 amino acids. V lost 1 base and J lost 6, with 9 bases in between. The CDR3 reads CASSQGREDEKLFF. CDR3 coding DNA: TGCGCCAGCAGCCAAGGGAGGGAAGATGAAAAACTGTTTTTT.

The genes are TRBV6-5 and TRBJ1-2; D possibly corresponds to TRBD1 (6 bases). With 6 bases removed from V and 7 bases from J, the gap between germline ends came to 15 bases. The V gene's germline CDR1 is MNHEY and CDR2 SVGAGI. The CDR3 extends over 13 amino acids. CDR3 amino acids: CASRAGGQVGYTF. The CDR3 DNA reads as TGTGCCAGCAGGGCGGGGGGGCAGGTTGGCTACACCTTC.

The gene calls are TRBV28 and TRBJ2-2; 12 bases align to TRBD1. V shed 11 bases, J shed 0 bases, and the junction held 4 bases outside the gene matches. Germline CDR1 reads MDHEN; CDR2 reads SYDVKM. This CDR3 is 15 amino acids long. CDR3 in amino acids: CAAGTGGTNTGELFF. CDR3 DNA: TGTGCCGCAGGGACAGGGGGCACGAACACCGGGGAGCTGTTTTTT. The full variable domain, rest sourced from reference TRBV28 and TRBJ2-2, is DVKVTQSSRYLVKRTGEKVFLECVQDMDHENMFWYRQDPGLGLRLIYFSYDVKMKEKGDIPEGYSVSREKKERFSLILESASTNQTSMYLCAAGTGGTNTGELFFGEGSRLTVL.

The rearrangement links TRBV28 to TRBJ2-5, with 11 bases identical to TRBD1. The CDR3 length is 16 residues. Germline V gene lookup returns CDR1 MDHEN and CDR2 SYDVKM. The V gene end was trimmed by 5 bases and the J gene end by 6 bases; junction bases not matched to a gene: 11. CDR3 DNA: TGTGCCAGCAGTGCACGAACCGGGACAGGGGGACAGACCCAGTACTTC. This codes for CASSARTGTGGQTQYF.

The genes are TRBV5-6 and TRBJ1-2, with D maybe TRBD1 (5 bases). The CDR3 loop spans 14 amino acids. Germline V gene sequence: CDR1 SGHDT, CDR2 YYEEEE. V was pared by 4 bases and J by 5 bases, with 15 bases between. CDR3 loop: CASSPGGGLYGYTF. The CDR3, as DNA: TGTGCCAGCAGCCCGGGCGGGGGATTATATGGCTACACCTTC.

The gene calls are TRBV6-6 and TRBJ1-1; no firm D call. Trimming pared 2 bases from V and 3 bases from J, leaving 4 bases between. The V gene's germline CDR1 is MNHNY and CDR2 SVGAGI (reference sequence). The length of the CDR3 is 12 residues. This CDR3 reads CASSYEYTEAFF. The CDR3 coding sequence is TGTGCCAGCAGTTACGAGTACACTGAAGCTTTCTTT.

The CDR3 nucleotides are TGTGCCAGCAGTTTCCCGGGTAATTCACCCCTCCACTTT. Translation: CASSFPGNSPLHF. V usage is TRBV27 and J usage is TRBJ1-6, with D uncertain. The CDR3 has 13 residues. Germline V gene sequence: CDR1 MNHEY, CDR2 SMNVEV (reference sequence). Trimming left V 3 bases short and J 6 bases short, with 6 bases between.

The rearrangement joins TRBV4-3 to TRBJ1-1; the D gene is possibly TRBD1 (5 bases). Germline V gene lookup returns CDR1 LGHNA and CDR2 YSLEER. The CDR3 length is 14 residues. The V gene lost 4 bases and the J gene lost 4 bases, with 13 bases spanning the gap. The CDR3 DNA is TGCGCCAGCAGCCTCTCTCGACAGCTCACTGAAGCTTTCTTT. Its protein is CASSLSRQLTEAFF.

The chain carries TRBV7-3 and TRBJ2-2; weak D call: TRBD2 (5 bases). Germline V CDR1 and CDR2: SGHTA, FQGTGA. Trimming left V 5 bases short and J 1 base short, with 8 bases between. The CDR3 is 14 amino acids. Here the CDR3 reads CASSRSGNTGELFF. The CDR3, as DNA: TGTGCCAGCAGCCGAAGCGGGAACACCGGGGAGCTGTTTTTT. Based on the CDR3 plus reference TRBV7-3 and TRBJ2-2, the full variable domain is GAGVSQTPSNKVTEKGKYVELRCDPISGHTALYWYRQSLGQGPEFLIYFQGTGAADDSGLPNDRFFAVRPEGSVSTLKIQRTERGDSAVYLCASSRSGNTGELFFGEGSRLTVL.

The genes are TRBV29-1 and TRBJ1-2; tentatively, D is TRBD1 (6 bases). CDR1 and CDR2 (germline): SQVTM, ANQGSEA. This CDR3 has 12 residues. V was pared by 4 bases and J by 3 bases, with 9 bases between. CDR3 in DNA: TGCAGCGTTGTAAGGACAGACTATGGCTACACCTTC. This sequence encodes CSVVRTDYGYTF.